The T cell receptor (beta chain) described here comes from a study of shared clonotypes between healthy human individuals. Naive CD4+ cells were CD45RA-selected; the remaining cells were memory. The CDR3 loop spans 13 amino acids. Germline CDR1 is LNHNV and CDR2 is YYDKDF (reference sequence). Trimming left V 4 bases short and J 2 bases short, with 9 bases between. Findings of the study overall: Specimens sampled were limited to blood, with tissue repertoires likely differing. Rarefaction analysis demonstrated incomplete sorted-subset sequencing notwithstanding large depth.

On sorted subsets, replicate PCRs used about 180 ng DNA, or tens of thousands of T cell genomes. Data came from immunoSEQ multiplex PCR; TCRdb stores just in-frame clones and leaves some out. The table shows some 1.4 million clones, with roughly 97% occurring only once. As concerns this clone: The target antigen is unknown.

The rearrangement joins TRBV15 to TRBJ2-7, with D perhaps TRBD1 or TRBD2 (5 bases each). The receptor's source is a man aged 25-45 years in good health. Sequenced sample: naive CD4+ T cells sorted from blood. Described subset: CD45RA+ positively selected. CDR3 DNA sequence: TGTGCCACCAGCAAACGGGGCGCCTACGAGCAGTACTTC. This sequence encodes CATSKRGAYEQYF. Full variable domain (rest looked up from reference TRBV15 and TRBJ2-7): DAMVIQNPRYQVTQFGKPVTLSCSQTLNHNVMYWYQQKSSQAPKLLFHYYDKDFNNEADTPDNFQSRRPNTSFCFLDIRSPGLGDTAMYLCATSKRGAYEQYFGPGTRLTVT.